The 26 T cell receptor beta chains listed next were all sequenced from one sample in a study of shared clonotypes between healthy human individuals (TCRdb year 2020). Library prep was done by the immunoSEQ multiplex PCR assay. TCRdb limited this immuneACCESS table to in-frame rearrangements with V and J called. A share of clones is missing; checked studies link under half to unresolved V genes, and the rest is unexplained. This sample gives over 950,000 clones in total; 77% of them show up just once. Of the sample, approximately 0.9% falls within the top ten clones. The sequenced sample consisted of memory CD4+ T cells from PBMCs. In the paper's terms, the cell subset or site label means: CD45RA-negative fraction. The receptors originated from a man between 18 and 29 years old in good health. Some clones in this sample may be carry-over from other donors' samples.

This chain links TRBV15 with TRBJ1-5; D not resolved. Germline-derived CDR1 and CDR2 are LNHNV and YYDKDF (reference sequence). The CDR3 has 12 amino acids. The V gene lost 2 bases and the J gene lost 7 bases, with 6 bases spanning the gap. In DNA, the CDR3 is TGTGCCACCAGCAGATCAGAACAGCCCCAGCATTTT. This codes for CATSRSEQPQHF.

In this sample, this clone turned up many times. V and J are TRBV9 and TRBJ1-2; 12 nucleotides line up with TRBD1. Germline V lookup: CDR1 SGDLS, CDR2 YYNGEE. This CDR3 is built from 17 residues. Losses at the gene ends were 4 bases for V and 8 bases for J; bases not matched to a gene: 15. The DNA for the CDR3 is TGTGCCAGCAGCCAAAGGCGGGACAGGGGGCGCACGGAAGGCTACACCTTC. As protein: CASSQRRDRGRTEGYTF.

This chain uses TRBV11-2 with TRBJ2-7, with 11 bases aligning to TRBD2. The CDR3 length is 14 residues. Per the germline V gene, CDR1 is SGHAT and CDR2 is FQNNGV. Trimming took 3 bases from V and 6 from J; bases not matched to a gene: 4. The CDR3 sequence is CASSFTSGRGEQYF. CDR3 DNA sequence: TGTGCCAGCAGCTTTACTAGCGGGAGAGGCGAGCAGTACTTC.

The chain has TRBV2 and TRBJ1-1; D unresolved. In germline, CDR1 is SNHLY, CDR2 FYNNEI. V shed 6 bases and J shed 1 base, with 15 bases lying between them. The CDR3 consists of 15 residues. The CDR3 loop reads CASSPSRAGNTEAFF. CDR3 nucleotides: TGTGCCAGCAGCCCCTCAAGGGCGGGGAACACTGAAGCTTTCTTT.

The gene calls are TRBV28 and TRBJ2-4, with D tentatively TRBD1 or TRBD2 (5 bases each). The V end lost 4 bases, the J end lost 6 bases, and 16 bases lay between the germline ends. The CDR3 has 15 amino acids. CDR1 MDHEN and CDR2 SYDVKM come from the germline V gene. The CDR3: CASSSTGLALNIQYF. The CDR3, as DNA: TGTGCCAGCAGTTCGACGGGGCTAGCTTTAAACATTCAGTACTTC.

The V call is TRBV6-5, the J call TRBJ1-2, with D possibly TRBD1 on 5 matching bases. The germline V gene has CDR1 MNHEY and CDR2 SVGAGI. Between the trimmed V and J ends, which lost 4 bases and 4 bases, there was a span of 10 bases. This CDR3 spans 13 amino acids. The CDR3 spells CASSLRQRYGYTF. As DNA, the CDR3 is TGTGCCAGCAGTTTAAGACAGCGCTATGGCTACACCTTC.

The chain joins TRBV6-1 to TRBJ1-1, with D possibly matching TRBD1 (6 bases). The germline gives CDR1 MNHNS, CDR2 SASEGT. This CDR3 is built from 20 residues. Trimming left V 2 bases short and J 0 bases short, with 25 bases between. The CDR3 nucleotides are TGTGCCAGCAGTGAATACCTGATGAGGGGGGCCCGGGTTATGAACACTGAAGCTTTCTTT. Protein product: CASSEYLMRGARVMNTEAFF.

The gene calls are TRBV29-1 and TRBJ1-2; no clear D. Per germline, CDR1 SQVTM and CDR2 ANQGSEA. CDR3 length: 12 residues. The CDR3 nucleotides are TGCAGTGGATGGTACAGTAACTATGGCTACACCTTC. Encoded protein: CSGWYSNYGYTF.

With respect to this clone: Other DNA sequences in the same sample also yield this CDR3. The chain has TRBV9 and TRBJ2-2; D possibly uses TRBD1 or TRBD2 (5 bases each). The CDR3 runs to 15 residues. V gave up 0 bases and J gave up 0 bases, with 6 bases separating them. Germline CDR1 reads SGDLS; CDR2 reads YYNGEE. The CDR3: CASSVGGTNTGELFF. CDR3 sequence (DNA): TGTGCCAGCAGCGTAGGGGGGACGAACACCGGGGAGCTGTTTTTT.

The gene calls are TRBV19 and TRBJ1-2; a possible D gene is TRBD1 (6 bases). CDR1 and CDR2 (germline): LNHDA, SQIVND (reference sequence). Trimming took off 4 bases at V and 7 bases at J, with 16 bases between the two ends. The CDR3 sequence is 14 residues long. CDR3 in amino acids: CASSTGRGVGGYTF. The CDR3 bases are TGTGCCAGTAGTACCGGCAGGGGCGTAGGTGGCTACACCTTC.

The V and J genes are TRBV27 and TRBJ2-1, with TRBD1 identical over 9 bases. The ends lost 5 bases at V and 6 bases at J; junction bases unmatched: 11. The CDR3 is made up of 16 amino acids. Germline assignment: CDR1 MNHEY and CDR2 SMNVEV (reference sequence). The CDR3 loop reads CASSPWDRAGINEQFF. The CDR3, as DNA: TGTGCCAGCAGTCCCTGGGACAGGGCGGGGATCAATGAGCAGTTCTTC.

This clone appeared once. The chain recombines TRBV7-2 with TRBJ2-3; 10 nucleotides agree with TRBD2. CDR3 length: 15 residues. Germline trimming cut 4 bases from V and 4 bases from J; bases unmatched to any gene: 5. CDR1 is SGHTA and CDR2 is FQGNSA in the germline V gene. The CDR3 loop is CASSSGTSASDTQYF. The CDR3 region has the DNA TGTGCCAGCAGCTCAGGGACTAGCGCCTCAGATACGCAGTATTTT.

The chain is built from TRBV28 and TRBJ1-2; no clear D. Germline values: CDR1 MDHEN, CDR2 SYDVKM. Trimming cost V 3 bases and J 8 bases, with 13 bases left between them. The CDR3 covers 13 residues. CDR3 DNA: TGTGCCAGCAGTTTTGAGGGCGGACGCGGCTACACCTTC. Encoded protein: CASSFEGGRGYTF.

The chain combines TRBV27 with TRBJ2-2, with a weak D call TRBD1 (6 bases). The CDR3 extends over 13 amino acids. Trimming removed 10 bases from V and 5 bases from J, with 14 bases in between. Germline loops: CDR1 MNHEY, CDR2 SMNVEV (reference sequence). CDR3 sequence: CATENRATGELFF. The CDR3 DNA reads TGTGCCACCGAAAACAGGGCTACCGGGGAGCTGTTTTTT.

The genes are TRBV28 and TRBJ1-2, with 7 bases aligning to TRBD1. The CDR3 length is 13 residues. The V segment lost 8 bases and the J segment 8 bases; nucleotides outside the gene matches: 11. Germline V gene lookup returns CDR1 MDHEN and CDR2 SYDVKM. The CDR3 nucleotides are TGTGCCAGCGGCGAGGGCAGGGGGAAGGGCTACACCTTC. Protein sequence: CASGEGRGKGYTF.

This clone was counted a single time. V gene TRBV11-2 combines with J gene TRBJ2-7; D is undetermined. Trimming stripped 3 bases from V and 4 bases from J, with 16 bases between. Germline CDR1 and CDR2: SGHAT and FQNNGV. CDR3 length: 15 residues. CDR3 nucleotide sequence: TGTGCCAGCAGCTTGGTGGCCCTCCCGATATACGAGCAGTACTTC. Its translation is CASSLVALPIYEQYF.

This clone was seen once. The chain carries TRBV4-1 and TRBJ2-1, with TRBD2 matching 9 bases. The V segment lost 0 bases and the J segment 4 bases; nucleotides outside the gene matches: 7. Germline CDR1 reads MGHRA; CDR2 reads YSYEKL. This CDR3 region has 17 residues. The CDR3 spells CASSQEAAGGHYNEQFF. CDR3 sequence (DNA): TGCGCCAGCAGCCAAGAGGCAGCGGGAGGACATTACAATGAGCAGTTCTTC.

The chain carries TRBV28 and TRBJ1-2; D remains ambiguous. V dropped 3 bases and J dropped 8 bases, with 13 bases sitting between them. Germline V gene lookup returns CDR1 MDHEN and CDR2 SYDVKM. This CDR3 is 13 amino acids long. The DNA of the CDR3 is TGTGCCAGCAGTTTTAGGCTAATGAGGGGCTACACCTTC. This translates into CASSFRLMRGYTF.

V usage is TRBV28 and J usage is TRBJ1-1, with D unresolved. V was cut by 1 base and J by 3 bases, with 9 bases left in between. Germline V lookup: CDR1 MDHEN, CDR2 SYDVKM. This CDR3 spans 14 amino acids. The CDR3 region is CASSLYGRDTEAFF. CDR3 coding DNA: TGTGCCAGCAGTTTATACGGACGGGACACTGAAGCTTTCTTT. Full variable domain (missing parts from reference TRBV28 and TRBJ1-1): DVKVTQSSRYLVKRTGEKVFLECVQDMDHENMFWYRQDPGLGLRLIYFSYDVKMKEKGDIPEGYSVSREKKERFSLILESASTNQTSMYLCASSLYGRDTEAFFGQGTRLTVV.

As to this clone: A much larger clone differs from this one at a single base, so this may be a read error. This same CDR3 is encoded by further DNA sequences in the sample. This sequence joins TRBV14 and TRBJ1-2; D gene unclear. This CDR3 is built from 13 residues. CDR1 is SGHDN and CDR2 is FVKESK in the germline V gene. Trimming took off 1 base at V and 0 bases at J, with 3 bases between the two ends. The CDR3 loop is CASSQGANYGYTF. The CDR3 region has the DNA TGTGCCAGCAGCCAAGGAGCTAACTATGGCTACACCTTC.

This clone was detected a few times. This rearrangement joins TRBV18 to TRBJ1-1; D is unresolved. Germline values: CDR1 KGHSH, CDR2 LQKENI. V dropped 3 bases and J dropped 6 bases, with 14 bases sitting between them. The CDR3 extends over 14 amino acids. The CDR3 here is CASSPYKDGPEAFF. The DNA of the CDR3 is TGTGCCAGCTCACCCTACAAGGACGGCCCTGAAGCTTTCTTT.

The CDR3 loop is CASSTGTSGRGRYNEQFF. CDR3 bases: TGCGCCAGCAGCACTGGGACTAGCGGGAGAGGTCGGTACAATGAGCAGTTCTTC. The chain uses TRBV5-1 and TRBJ2-1; 14 positions match TRBD2. V was clipped by 4 bases and J by 4 bases; unmatched bases: 10. Per the germline V gene, CDR1 is SGHRS and CDR2 is YFSETQ. The CDR3 sequence is 18 residues long.

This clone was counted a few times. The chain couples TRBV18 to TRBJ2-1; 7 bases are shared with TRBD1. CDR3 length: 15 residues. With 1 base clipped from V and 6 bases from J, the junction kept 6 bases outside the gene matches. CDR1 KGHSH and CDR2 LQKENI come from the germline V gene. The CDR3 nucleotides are TGTGCCAGCTCACCACGCCGGGACAGCCCCAATGAGCAGTTCTTC. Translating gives CASSPRRDSPNEQFF.

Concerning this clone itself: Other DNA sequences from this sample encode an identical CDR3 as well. The CDR3 spells CSVEGGQGASEQYF. In DNA, the CDR3 is TGCAGCGTTGAAGGGGGCCAGGGGGCGAGCGAGCAGTACTTC. The rearrangement uses TRBV29-1 and TRBJ2-7, with TRBD1 identical over 8 bases. The J segment lost 6 bases and the V segment lost 1 base, leaving 8 bases of the junction unmatched. CDR3 length: 14 residues. Germline V gene lookup returns CDR1 SQVTM and CDR2 ANQGSEA.

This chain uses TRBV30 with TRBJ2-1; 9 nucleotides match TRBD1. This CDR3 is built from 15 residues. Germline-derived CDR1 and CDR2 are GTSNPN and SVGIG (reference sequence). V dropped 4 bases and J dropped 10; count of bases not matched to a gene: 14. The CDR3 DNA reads TGTGCCTGGAACCTCGGGACAGGGCCTCAGGAGGAGCAGTTCTTC. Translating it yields CAWNLGTGPQEEQFF.

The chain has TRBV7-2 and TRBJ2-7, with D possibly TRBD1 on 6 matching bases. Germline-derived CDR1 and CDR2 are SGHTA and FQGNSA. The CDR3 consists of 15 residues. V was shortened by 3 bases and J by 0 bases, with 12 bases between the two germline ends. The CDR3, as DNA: TGTGCCAGCAGCTTGGACAGTTCAAACTCCTACGAGCAGTACTTC. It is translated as CASSLDSSNSYEQYF.